This TCR beta chain emerged from a study of T cell responses to AZD1222 COVID-19 vaccine. General study results and limits: A mostly white British donor set with more females was recruited, and clonal diversity was possibly underestimated.

J gave up 5 bases and V 4 bases, and 5 bases lay outside the gene matches. The CDR3 is made up of 14 amino acids. The germline gives CDR1 SGHNT, CDR2 YYREEE (reference sequence). Profiling relied on immunoSEQ multiplex PCR, and the TCRdb table lists in-frame clones only, not all of them. The sample lists 95,000 to 120,000 clones; 70% to 90% were seen once. Of note for this clone: Its target is not known.

The sequence derives from an adult in good health. The material was peripheral blood, obtained on day 0 of AZD1222 vaccination. The chain recombines TRBV5-4 with TRBJ2-3; 9 nucleotides agree with TRBD2. The DNA of the CDR3 is TGTGCCAGCAGCATCGGACTAGCGCAAGATACGCAGTATTTT. Its translation: CASSIGLAQDTQYF.